Below, 23 T cell receptor beta chains from the same sample are listed, as sequenced in a study of T cells after yellow fever vaccination. One entry per CDR3 protein, called by TCRdb with MiXCR from the 5' RACE reads. The top ten clones hold 15% of a sample with hundreds of thousands of distinct CDR3 sequences, roughly an eighth of them seen once. Sequences were derived from PBMCs, sampled on the day of the yellow fever booster vaccination. These receptors all come from a man aged 30 to 45 who received the YFV17D yellow fever vaccine.

The V gene is TRBV19, the J gene TRBJ2-2, with TRBD2 identical over 9 bases. The CDR3 is made up of 15 amino acids. The V segment lost 7 bases and the J segment 5 bases; nucleotides outside the gene matches: 8. CDR1 LNHDA and CDR2 SQIVND come from the germline V gene (reference sequence). CDR3 coding DNA: TGTGCCAGTACCCATAGGGCGGGAGGGACCGGGGAGCTGTTTTTT. Translation: CASTHRAGGTGELFF. The full variable domain, with the rest looked up from reference TRBV19 and TRBJ2-2, is DGGITQSPKYLFRKEGQNVTLSCEQNLNHDAMYWYRQDPGQGLRLIYYSQIVNDFQKGDIAEGYSVSREKKESFPLTVTSAQKNPTAFYLCASTHRAGGTGELFFGEGSRLTVL.

In its sample, this clonotype was seen a few times. This chain connects TRBV7-2 to TRBJ2-2; a possible D gene is TRBD2 (6 bases). The length of the CDR3 is 15 residues. Germline CDR1 and CDR2: SGHTA and FQGNSA. Deletions cut 5 bases from V and 4 bases from J, with 14 bases between. In nucleotides, the CDR3 is TGTGCCAGCAGCCCAGCAGCGGGCTTCACCGGGGAGCTGTTTTTT. Translated, it gives CASSPAAGFTGELFF.

This clonotype came up many times. The chain links TRBV7-2 to TRBJ1-5; maybe TRBD1 (6 bases). The CDR3 is 14 amino acids. Germline-derived CDR1 and CDR2 are SGHTA and FQGNSA. Trimming took 4 bases from V and 6 from J, leaving 13 bases between them. CDR3 DNA: TGTGCCAGCAGCTCGGGGGGGGCAGGTCAGCCCCAGCATTTT. The encoded protein is CASSSGGAGQPQHF.

J is TRBJ2-2 and V is TRBV7-2; D is unclear. The germline V and J ends were trimmed by 7 bases and 3 bases, with 15 bases remaining between them. The CDR3 runs to 15 residues. CDR1 and CDR2 from the germline V gene are SGHTA and FQGNSA. The CDR3 protein is CASTPWAGHTGELFF. CDR3 nucleotide sequence: TGTGCCAGCACCCCGTGGGCAGGCCACACCGGGGAGCTGTTTTTT.

V gene TRBV29-1 combines with J gene TRBJ2-1; unclear D gene. The CDR3 covers 15 residues. From germline, CDR1 is SQVTM and CDR2 ANQGSEA. V gave up 0 bases and J gave up 0 bases, with 9 bases separating them. The CDR3 sequence: CSVEDLASSYNEQFF. The CDR3 region has the DNA TGCAGCGTTGAAGATTTGGCGAGCTCCTACAATGAGCAGTTCTTC.

The gene calls are TRBV4-1 and TRBJ2-6; tentatively, D is TRBD1 (6 bases). Per germline, CDR1 MGHRA and CDR2 YSYEKL. The CDR3 length is 21 residues. V was trimmed by 0 bases and J by 0 bases, leaving 21 bases between them. The CDR3 sequence is CASSQEGSRGTLYSGANVLTF. DNA for the CDR3: TGCGCCAGCAGCCAAGAAGGCTCTAGGGGGACACTGTACTCTGGGGCCAACGTCCTGACTTTC.

The sample holds many counts of this clonotype. This rearrangement joins TRBV7-2 to TRBJ2-7; a weak D match, TRBD1 (6 bases). The CDR3 runs to 17 residues. Trimming removed 4 bases at V and 6 bases at J, with 25 bases between. Germline values: CDR1 SGHTA, CDR2 FQGNSA. This chain's CDR3 is CASSSQPAWTANGEQYF. CDR3 nucleotides: TGTGCCAGCAGCTCCCAGCCCGCCTGGACAGCAAATGGCGAGCAGTACTTC.

The table lists this clonotype with a few counts. V gene TRBV5-1 combines with J gene TRBJ2-2, with TRBD2 identical over 11 bases. The V gene's germline CDR1 is SGHRS and CDR2 YFSETQ. This CDR3 is built from 17 residues. Trimming cost V 2 bases and J 4 bases; bases outside gene matches: 7. In DNA form, the CDR3 reads TGCGCCAGCAGCTTTCAGCTAGCGGGAGGACTCACCGGGGAGCTGTTTTTT. Encoded protein: CASSFQLAGGLTGELFF.

This clonotype was observed a handful of times. This rearrangement joins TRBV11-2 to TRBJ2-3; D is unclear. Looked up from germline, CDR1 is SGHAT and CDR2 is FQNNGV. V was trimmed by 5 bases and J by 0 bases, leaving 9 bases between them. This CDR3 is 14 amino acids long. The CDR3 region is CASSPFDSTDTQYF. CDR3 DNA sequence: TGTGCCAGCAGCCCCTTCGACAGCACAGATACGCAGTATTTT.

The V and J genes are TRBV5-1 and TRBJ2-5; 12 bases map to TRBD1. CDR3 size: 17 residues. The germline CDR1 and CDR2 sequences are SGHRS and YFSETQ. V trimming: 4 bases; J trimming: 3 bases; junction bases outside the gene matches: 10. As DNA, the CDR3 is TGCGCCAGCAGCGATAGAGTCGGGACAGGGGGCAAAGAGACCCAGTACTTC. Its protein is CASSDRVGTGGKETQYF.

This clonotype was detected a few times. This chain links TRBV19 with TRBJ2-1; TRBD2 matches at 9 bases. The length of the CDR3 is 13 residues. Per germline, CDR1 LNHDA and CDR2 SQIVND (reference sequence). J was trimmed by 8 bases and V by 9 bases; bases with no gene match: 8. The CDR3 DNA sequence: TGTGCCAGCTCTAGCGGGATTTTTGATGAGCAGTTCTTC. It specifies CASSSGIFDEQFF.

Turning to this clonotype: A read error may be the cause here, since a much bigger clone is one base away. The chain couples TRBV10-3 to TRBJ2-7; the D gene is possibly TRBD1 (5 bases). This CDR3 has 13 amino acids. Looked up from germline, CDR1 is ENHRY and CDR2 is SYGVKD. V was pared by 0 bases and J by 3 bases, with 6 bases between. CDR3 in DNA: TGTGCCATCAGTGAGTCGACAGACTACGAGCAGTACTTC. It encodes CAISESTDYEQYF.

This clonotype was counted a few times. The gene calls are TRBV27 and TRBJ1-2, with D hard to call. The germline gives CDR1 MNHEY, CDR2 SMNVEV (reference sequence). Between the trimmed V and J ends, which lost 0 bases and 4 bases, there was a span of 9 bases. CDR3 length: 14 residues. The CDR3 DNA reads as TGTGCCAGCAGTTTATCACGGCAGTTCTATGGCTACACCTTC. This translates into CASSLSRQFYGYTF.

This clonotype was detected a few times. The chain has TRBV20-1 and TRBJ2-3; 9 bases match TRBD2. The CDR3 spans 13 residues. Per germline, CDR1 DFQATT and CDR2 SNEGSKA (reference sequence). V lost 6 bases to trimming and J lost 4 bases; unmatched junction nucleotides: 5. The CDR3 loop reads CSANSGRADTQYF. DNA of the CDR3: TGCAGTGCCAATAGCGGGAGAGCAGATACGCAGTATTTT.

This sequence joins TRBV29-1 and TRBJ1-5; D gene ambiguous. Trimming left V 4 bases short and J 7 bases short, with 11 bases between. CDR1 and CDR2 from the germline V gene are SQVTM and ANQGSEA. This CDR3 region has 12 residues. The CDR3 bases are TGCAGCGTTGGGTTTCTAGGGCAGCCCCAGCATTTT. This codes for CSVGFLGQPQHF. Using reference TRBV29-1 and TRBJ1-5 for the parts outside the CDR3, the full variable domain is SAVISQKPSRDICQRGTSLTIQCQVDSQVTMMFWYRQQPGQSLTLIATANQGSEATYESGFVIDKFPISRPNLTFSTLTVSNMSPEDSSIYLCSVGFLGQPQHFGDGTRLSIL.

The genes are TRBV5-1 and TRBJ2-7; D gene ambiguous. The germline V gene encodes CDR1 SGHRS and CDR2 YFSETQ. Trimming left V 2 bases short and J 5 bases short, with 14 bases between. The CDR3 extends over 14 amino acids. CDR3 in DNA: TGCGCCAGCAGCTTCCGAGGCCTTCCCCACGAGCAGTACTTC. Protein sequence: CASSFRGLPHEQYF.

This clonotype was detected a few times. The chain combines TRBV10-2 with TRBJ2-1; TRBD2 matches 11 bases. Germline CDR1 reads WSHSY; CDR2 reads SAAADI. J gave up 9 bases and V 8 bases, and 6 bases lay outside the gene matches. There are 13 residues in the CDR3. The CDR3 loop is CASVGTSGGEQFF. CDR3 coding DNA: TGCGCCAGCGTCGGGACTAGCGGCGGTGAGCAGTTCTTC.

This clonotype was recorded a few times. As DNA, the CDR3 is TGTGCCAGCTATGCCGGGTCCGCAACTGCCGAGCAGTACTTC. It is translated as CASYAGSATAEQYF. V and J are TRBV12-3 or TRBV12-4 and TRBJ2-7, with D uncertain. Trimming cost V 8 bases and J 6 bases, with 20 bases left between them. This CDR3 comprises 14 residues.

The genes are TRBV7-9 and TRBJ2-1; D is ambiguous. There are 10 residues in the CDR3. Germline loops: CDR1 SEHNR, CDR2 FQNEAQ (reference sequence). V lost 8 bases to trimming and J lost 8 bases, with 7 bases between them. CDR3 residues: CASFDDEQFF. The CDR3 coding sequence is TGTGCCAGCTTTGACGATGAGCAGTTCTTC.

The sample holds many counts of this clonotype. CDR3 protein: CASSFSGRSSYNEQFF. CDR3 nucleotide sequence: TGTGCCAGCAGTTTCAGCGGACGAAGCTCCTACAATGAGCAGTTCTTC. The V call is TRBV27, the J call TRBJ2-1; TRBD2 might be the D (5 bases). CDR1 and CDR2 (germline): MNHEY, SMNVEV (reference sequence). V lost 3 bases to trimming and J lost 0 bases, with 12 bases between them. The CDR3 sequence is 16 residues long.

In its sample, this clonotype was seen a few times. The chain employs TRBV10-3 and TRBJ2-3; perhaps TRBD2 as D (6 bases). Per germline, CDR1 ENHRY and CDR2 SYGVKD. The CDR3 spans 13 residues. V was clipped by 11 bases and J by 6 bases, with 18 bases between them. CDR3: CARRDALDDTQYF. The CDR3, as DNA: TGTGCCCGGAGGGACGCCCTCGATGATACGCAGTATTTT.

J is TRBJ1-2 and V is TRBV7-2, with 7 bases matching TRBD1. With 3 bases clipped from V and 6 bases from J, the junction kept 7 bases outside the gene matches. Germline-derived CDR1 and CDR2 are SGHTA and FQGNSA. The CDR3 consists of 14 residues. The DNA of the CDR3 is TGTGCCAGCAGCTTGAGGGACAGAAGGCATGGCTACACCTTC. As protein: CASSLRDRRHGYTF.

V and J are TRBV2 and TRBJ2-6; 9 bases are a match to TRBD1. CDR3 size: 17 residues. Unmatched junction bases numbered 14, after V lost 10 bases and J lost 4 bases. CDR1 is SNHLY and CDR2 is FYNNEI in the germline V gene. CDR3 bases: TGTGCCATCTGTCTGACTACAGGGGGCGTCGGGGCCAACGTCCTGACTTTC. Protein sequence: CAICLTTGGVGANVLTF. Using reference TRBV2 and TRBJ2-6 for the parts outside the CDR3, the full variable domain is EPEVTQTPSHQVTQMGQEVILRCVPISNHLYFYWYRQILGQKVEFLVSFYNNEISEKSEIFDDQFSVERPDGSNFTLKIRSTKLEDSAMYFCAICLTTGGVGANVLTFGAGSRLTVL.